Listed below are T cell receptor beta chains from one sample, sequenced in a study of long-term antiretroviral therapy in people with HIV. TCRdb's copy holds only in-frame clones and misses some; the assay was immunoSEQ multiplex PCR. This table has more than 10,000 clones, over 65% appearing once. This material consisted of unsorted PBMCs, taken 1.3 years after starting antiretroviral therapy. These receptors were collected from a woman between 18 and 29 years old with HIV. Each CDR3 is given with its conserved first and last residue. D genes are given only for firm matches. Rows give clone size only sometimes, using once, few, many, or a class for an expanded clone.

>TRBV7-6|TRBJ2-3|NA|TRBD2
TGTGCCAGCAGCTCCACACTCAGCGGGAAGAACACAGATACGCAGTATTTT
CASSSTLSGKNTDTQYF
>TRBV9|TRBJ2-5|NA|TRBD1
TGTGCCAGCAGCGTCCCAAACAGGGGGCCTTTCCAAGAGACCCAGTACTTC
CASSVPNRGPFQETQYF
>TRBV11-3|TRBJ2-2|NA|TRBD2
TGTGCCAGCAGCTTACTGGCGGGAGTAGGCGGGGAGCTGTTTTTT
CASSLLAGVGGELFF
>TRBV13|TRBJ2-7|NA|TRBD2
TGTGCCAGCAGCTTTGGCGGGGGCTACGAGCAGTACTTC
CASSFGGGYEQYF
>TRBV28|TRBJ2-1|once|NA
TGTGCCAGCTACACGGCCTACAATGAGCAGTTCTTC
CASYTAYNEQFF
>TRBV11-3|TRBJ2-7|NA|TRBD1
TGTGCCAGCAGCCTAAGGGACAGGGGGGCCTACGAGCAGTACTTC
CASSLRDRGAYEQYF
>TRBV6-5|TRBJ2-2|medium-sized|NA
TGTGCCAGCAGTTACTCGTCCAGCGGGGAGCTGTTTTTT
CASSYSSSGELFF
>TRBV27|TRBJ1-5|NA|TRBD1
TGTGCCAGCAGGCCTCGGACAGGGGGCGATCAGCCCCAGCATTTT
CASRPRTGGDQPQHF
>TRBV7-2|TRBJ2-7|NA|TRBD2
TGTGCCAGCAGCTTAGCGCCTAGCGGGGGGGCCAACGAGCAGTACTTC
CASSLAPSGGANEQYF
>TRBV30|TRBJ1-2|NA|NA
TGTGCCTGGAGTGTAACAATTGGCTCGGGCTACACCTTC
CAWSVTIGSGYTF
>TRBV5-6|TRBJ1-1|once|NA
TGTGCCAGCAGCGCTATCCAGTCCGTGAACACTGAAGCTTTCTTT
CASSAIQSVNTEAFF
>TRBV13|TRBJ2-3|few|TRBD2
TGTGCCAGCAGCACAGGGACTAGCGAACGCACAGATACGCAGTATTTT
CASSTGTSERTDTQYF
>TRBV6-1|TRBJ1-5|NA|TRBD1
TGTGCCAGCAGTGACAGGGGGCGCAATCAGCCCCAGCATTTT
CASSDRGRNQPQHF
>TRBV5-6|TRBJ2-5|NA|NA
TGTGCCAGCAGTCCTATAGGGGAGACCCAGTACTTC
CASSPIGETQYF
>TRBV14|TRBJ1-3|NA|TRBD1
TGTGCCAGCAGCCACTGGGACAGCCGCTCTGGAAACACCATATATTTT
CASSHWDSRSGNTIYF
>TRBV6-6|TRBJ2-1|once|NA
TGTGCCAGCAGTTCAGCCTCCTACAATGAGCAGTTCTTC
CASSSASYNEQFF
>TRBV19|TRBJ2-2|NA|NA
TGTGCCAGTAGTTCGTTAGACACCGGGGAGCTGTTTTTT
CASSSLDTGELFF
>TRBV7-8|TRBJ1-3|NA|NA
TGTGCCAGCAGCCTCCTCAGTCGGTCTGGAAACACCATATATTTT
CASSLLSRSGNTIYF
>TRBV7-3|TRBJ2-5|few|NA
TGTGCCAGCAGCTCCGGGTTCGGTCAGGAGACCCAGTACTTC
CASSSGFGQETQYF
>TRBV13|TRBJ2-1|NA|NA
TGTGCCAGCAGCTTATGGGGTAGTATCAATGAGCAGTTCTTC
CASSLWGSINEQFF
>TRBV4-1|TRBJ2-7|NA|NA
TGCGCCAGCAGCCAAGATCAGGCCCTCGAGCAGTACTTC
CASSQDQALEQYF
>TRBV6-5|TRBJ2-1|NA|NA
TGTGCCAGCCGAGGGGATCCCTACAATGAGCAGTTCTTC
CASRGDPYNEQFF
>TRBV9|TRBJ2-2|NA|TRBD2
TGTGCCAGCAGCGGACTAGCGGGAGCCCCTTGGCTGTTTTTT
CASSGLAGAPWLFF
>TRBV6-6|TRBJ2-2|NA|TRBD2
TGTGCCAGCAGTTCCGGGGGGTCAAACACCGGGGAGCTGTTTTTT
CASSSGGSNTGELFF
>TRBV4-3|TRBJ2-7|NA|NA
TGCGCCAGCAGCCAAACCCGGGACCCCCCCTACGAGCAGTACTTC
CASSQTRDPPYEQYF
>TRBV4-3|TRBJ2-1|NA|NA
TGCGCCAGCAGCCAAGGTCCGGCTACATACAATGAGCAGTTCTTC
CASSQGPATYNEQFF
>TRBV30|TRBJ2-7|large|NA
TGTGCCTGGAGTGTATCCATCTCCTACGAGCAGTACTTC
CAWSVSISYEQYF
>TRBV7-8|TRBJ2-7|NA|NA
TGTGCCAGCAGCTTATCTAGAACCTACGAGCAGTACTTC
CASSLSRTYEQYF
>TRBV7-9|TRBJ1-2|NA|TRBD1
TGTGCCAGCAGCTCGCTTGGGACAGGAGACAACTATGGCTACACCTTC
CASSSLGTGDNYGYTF
>TRBV5-6|TRBJ1-3|medium-sized|NA
TGTGCCAGCAGCTTACAGGCTTTTTCTGGAAACACCATATATTTT
CASSLQAFSGNTIYF
>TRBV7-2|TRBJ1-1|NA|NA
TGTGCCAGCAGCTTAGACTGGGACGGGGGCACTGAAGCTTTCTTT
CASSLDWDGGTEAFF
>TRBV5-4|TRBJ1-1|NA|NA
TGTGCCAGCAGCCGAGTAGGGGGGGTGGTCACTGAAGCTTTCTTT
CASSRVGGVVTEAFF
>TRBV6-1|TRBJ2-3|NA|TRBD2
TGTGCCAGCAGTGGTCTAGCGGGGAGCGGAGATACGCAGTATTTT
CASSGLAGSGDTQYF
>TRBV7-6|TRBJ2-7|few|NA
TGTGCCAGCAGCCCCGGAGGCTACGAGCAGTACTTC
CASSPGGYEQYF
>TRBV7-9|TRBJ2-3|large|NA
TGTGCCAGCAGCTTCAGCCTGGGGGCCACCACAGATACGCAGTATTTT
CASSFSLGATTDTQYF
>TRBV7-9|TRBJ1-3|NA|NA
TGTGCCAGCAGCCCAACCGAGGGGGGCGACGGAAACACCATATATTTT
CASSPTEGGDGNTIYF
>TRBV6-5|TRBJ1-5|NA|NA
TGTGCCAGCAGTTACAGGGGGAACCAGCCCCAGCATTTT
CASSYRGNQPQHF
>TRBV2|TRBJ1-2|NA|NA
TGTGCCAACGAGGACAGAACCTATGGCTACACCTTC
CANEDRTYGYTF
>TRBV4-1|TRBJ2-7|NA|NA
TGCGCCAGCAGCGCAAGCAGTGGGTACGAGCAGTACTTC
CASSASSGYEQYF
>TRBV2|TRBJ1-2|NA|NA
TGTGCCAGCAGGCCCGGTGGGTCCAGCGGCTATGGCTACACCTTC
CASRPGGSSGYGYTF
>TRBV2|TRBJ2-3|NA|TRBD1
TGTGCCAGCGGAGGACCGGGACAGCACACAGATACGCAGTATTTT
CASGGPGQHTDTQYF
>TRBV6-5|TRBJ2-5|NA|NA
TGTGCCAGCAGTTACTCCGCCGGACGAGAGACCCAGTACTTC
CASSYSAGRETQYF
>TRBV28|TRBJ2-7|NA|NA
TGTGCCAGCACCATGAACTGGCCTTTAACCTACGAGCAGTACTTC
CASTMNWPLTYEQYF